Below, 18 T cell receptor beta chains from the same sample are listed, as sequenced in a study of T cells in tumors after PD-1 blockade. The protocol was immunoSEQ multiplex PCR, while the TCRdb copy is restricted to in-frame clones and leaves out a portion. In the table there are approximately 60,000 clones, about 82% of which are singletons. This material consisted of PBMCs, taken before anti-PD-1 treatment. These receptors were obtained from a human donor with basal cell carcinoma.

The rearrangement uses TRBV5-1 and TRBJ2-7, with no clear D. The germline V gene encodes CDR1 SGHRS and CDR2 YFSETQ. The CDR3 runs 13 residues. V lost 0 bases and J lost 0, with 4 bases in between. Here the CDR3 reads CASSLAVSYEQYF. Written as DNA, the CDR3 is TGCGCCAGCAGCTTGGCGGTCTCCTACGAGCAGTACTTC.

This clone has just one count. The rearrangement joins TRBV23-1 to TRBJ1-2; D ambiguous. TRBV23-1 is known as an ORF, though its function is uncertain. Trimming stripped 6 bases from V and 7 bases from J, with 9 bases between. This CDR3 has 11 amino acids. CDR3 amino acids: CASRERVGYTF. The DNA for the CDR3 is TGCGCCAGCAGGGAACGGGTTGGCTACACCTTC.

This clone was seen only a few times. This sequence joins TRBV3-1 (or the pseudogene TRBV3-2) and TRBJ2-2; 8 bases align to TRBD1. The J segment lost 4 bases and the V segment lost 3 bases, leaving 7 bases of the junction unmatched. CDR3 length: 16 residues. The germline V gene encodes CDR1 LGHDT and CDR2 YNNKEL (reference sequence). The CDR3 spells CASSHRQGRFTGELFF. The CDR3 DNA sequence: TGTGCCAGCAGCCACAGACAGGGGAGGTTCACCGGGGAGCTGTTTTTT.

The J gene is TRBJ1-2, the V gene TRBV7-8; TRBD1 matches 8 bases. Germline loops: CDR1 SGHVS, CDR2 FQNEAQ. V was pared by 5 bases and J by 8 bases, with 7 bases of the junction left unmatched. This CDR3 spans 13 amino acids. CDR3 bases: TGTGCCAGCAGCGCCCGGACAGGGAGAGGCTACACCTTC. Amino acid sequence: CASSARTGRGYTF. The full variable domain, completed using reference TRBV7-8 and TRBJ1-2, is GAGVSQSPRYKVAKRGQDVALRCDPISGHVSLFWYQQALGQGPEFLTYFQNEAQLDKSGLPSDRFFAERPEGSVSTLKIQRTQQEDSAVYLCASSARTGRGYTFGSGTRLTVV.

This clone was seen only once. The chain combines TRBV5-6 with TRBJ2-1; weak D call: TRBD2 (6 bases). V was shortened by 2 bases and J by 5 bases, with 14 bases between the two germline ends. There are 15 residues in the CDR3. Per germline, CDR1 SGHDT and CDR2 YYEEEE. The CDR3 region is CASSFTGLFNNEQFF. In DNA, the CDR3 is TGTGCCAGCAGCTTTACGGGACTCTTTAACAATGAGCAGTTCTTC.

This clone has only a few counts. The CDR3 DNA sequence: TGTGCCAGCAGCCAACGGACAGGGGTTACCGGGGAGCTGTTTTTT. It encodes CASSQRTGVTGELFF. The chain has TRBV14 and TRBJ2-2; 9 positions agree with TRBD1. Looked up from germline, CDR1 is SGHDN and CDR2 is FVKESK. Trimming cost V 2 bases and J 5 bases; bases outside gene matches: 3. The CDR3 sequence is 15 residues long.

This clone was recorded a few times. The V gene is TRBV30, the J gene TRBJ1-2; D gene ambiguous. The germline CDR1 and CDR2 sequences are GTSNPN and SVGIG (reference sequence). V lost 2 bases and J 1 base, leaving 8 bases between the germline ends. The CDR3 is 13 residues long. CDR3 DNA sequence: TGTGCCTGGAGTTCGCGTGGTAACTATGGCTACACCTTC. It codes for CAWSSRGNYGYTF.

The chain employs TRBV3-1 (or the pseudogene TRBV3-2) and TRBJ1-4; 7 nucleotides line up with TRBD1. Losses at the gene ends were 4 bases for V and 1 base for J; bases not matched to a gene: 3. Germline V gene data show CDR1 as LGHDT and CDR2 as YNNKEL (reference sequence). This CDR3 has 15 residues. The CDR3 region is CASSPNRGTNEKLFF. In nucleotides, the CDR3 is TGTGCCAGCAGCCCGAACAGGGGAACTAATGAAAAACTGTTTTTT.

V gene TRBV6-6 combines with J gene TRBJ1-3; the match to TRBD1 covers 8 bases. The CDR3 covers 16 residues. J lost 2 bases, V lost 0 bases, and 3 bases had no gene match. Germline lookup yields CDR1 MNHNY and CDR2 SVGAGI (reference sequence). The CDR3 loop reads CASSYSLTGAGNTIYF. CDR3 coding DNA: TGTGCCAGCAGTTACTCTCTGACAGGGGCTGGAAACACCATATATTTT.

The chain uses TRBV30 and TRBJ2-3, with unresolved D. The CDR3 loop spans 12 amino acids. Germline values: CDR1 GTSNPN, CDR2 SVGIG (reference sequence). Trimming left V 0 bases short and J 1 base short, with 2 bases between. As DNA, the CDR3 is TGTGCCTGGAGTGTAGGCACAGATACGCAGTATTTT. Translation: CAWSVGTDTQYF. Combining the CDR3 with reference TRBV30 and TRBJ2-3 gives the whole variable domain SQTIHQWPATLVQPVGSPLSLECTVEGTSNPNLYWYRQAAGRGLQLLFYSVGIGQISSEVPQNLSASRPQDRQFILSSKKLLLSDSGFYLCAWSVGTDTQYFGPGTRLTVL.

This chain uses TRBV5-1 with TRBJ2-6, with 7 bases lining up with TRBD1. The CDR3 totals 15 residues. The J segment lost 4 bases and the V segment lost 4 bases, leaving 5 bases of the junction unmatched. CDR1 is SGHRS and CDR2 is YFSETQ in the germline V gene. The CDR3, as DNA: TGCGCCAGCAGCGCCACAGGGGCCGGGGCCAACGTCCTGACTTTC. Protein sequence: CASSATGAGANVLTF.

This clone came up a few times. V gene TRBV3-1 (or the pseudogene TRBV3-2) combines with J gene TRBJ1-2; D remains unclear. The CDR3 length is 13 residues. V dropped 1 base and J dropped 6 bases, with 9 bases sitting between them. Germline V gene data show CDR1 as LGHDT and CDR2 as YNNKEL (reference sequence). The chain's CDR3 is CASSQAPQDGYTF. The CDR3 DNA sequence: TGTGCCAGCAGCCAAGCCCCCCAGGATGGCTACACCTTC.

The gene calls are TRBV19 and TRBJ2-3; D uncertain. CDR1 and CDR2 (germline): LNHDA, SQIVND (reference sequence). V shed 3 bases and J shed 8 bases, with 15 bases lying between them. CDR3 length: 14 amino acids. CDR3 sequence reads: CASSIRPASGTQYF. The CDR3 DNA is TGTGCCAGTAGTATCCGGCCCGCGTCGGGTACGCAGTATTTT.

The chain recombines TRBV10-2 with TRBJ1-1; 9 nucleotides match TRBD1. The CDR3 sequence is 13 residues long. CDR1 WSHSY and CDR2 SAAADI come from the germline V gene. The trim removed 6 bases at V and 11 bases at J, leaving 10 bases unmatched. The CDR3 nucleotides are TGCGCCAGCAGAGACAGGGGGGCTTTGGGGGCTTTCTTT. Translation: CASRDRGALGAFF.

This clone was detected only once. V usage is TRBV9 and J usage is TRBJ2-3; D might be TRBD1 or TRBD2, each matching 6 bases. CDR1 and CDR2 (germline): SGDLS, YYNGEE. The CDR3 totals 14 residues. The V and J ends lost 3 bases and 10 bases respectively, with 18 bases between them. Here the CDR3 DNA reads TGTGCCAGCAGCGCCCGCCTAAAGGGGGGAGCGCAGTATTTT. Translation: CASSARLKGGAQYF.

This rearrangement joins TRBV30 to TRBJ1-4; D is uncertain. V was clipped by 0 bases and J by 0 bases, with 14 bases between them. CDR3 size: 17 residues. Looked up from germline, CDR1 is GTSNPN and CDR2 is SVGIG (reference sequence). The CDR3 DNA reads TGTGCCTGGAGTGTAGTAGGCAGCTTTGCAACTAATGAAAAACTGTTTTTT. Encoded protein: CAWSVVGSFATNEKLFF. The whole variable domain, filled in from reference TRBV30 and TRBJ1-4, reads SQTIHQWPATLVQPVGSPLSLECTVEGTSNPNLYWYRQAAGRGLQLLFYSVGIGQISSEVPQNLSASRPQDRQFILSSKKLLLSDSGFYLCAWSVVGSFATNEKLFFGSGTQLSVL.

This chain joins TRBV19 and TRBJ1-5; the match to TRBD1 covers 7 bases. There are 14 residues in the CDR3. Trimming cost V 6 bases and J 10 bases; bases outside gene matches: 12. Germline CDR1 LNHDA, CDR2 SQIVND (reference sequence). The DNA of the CDR3 is TGTGCCAGTAGAAGAGGGGGCAGGGAGGGACCCCAGCATTTT. It specifies CASRRGGREGPQHF.

The J gene is TRBJ2-2, the V gene TRBV11-3; 7 bases fit TRBD2. The CDR3 covers 16 residues. J was trimmed by 7 bases and V by 4 bases; bases with no gene match: 12. Germline V lookup: CDR1 SGHNT, CDR2 YENEEA. In DNA, the CDR3 is TGTGCCAGCAGCTCACGGGGGGTCGGGTTTAACGGGGAGCTGTTTTTT. Its protein is CASSSRGVGFNGELFF.